Shown below are 18 T cell receptor beta chains from a single sample sequenced in a study of response to subunit inactivated influenza vaccine. One entry per CDR3 protein results from TCRdb running MiXCR on the RT-PCR reads. The sample includes 500,000 to 600,000 distinct CDR3 sequences, 12% seen only once; the top ten take around 9.6%. The specimen comprised PBMCs from blood, sampled on the day of vaccination. Receptors were obtained from a man aged 50 to 60 who received an inactivated influenza vaccine.

The chain has TRBV7-9 and TRBJ2-1; TRBD1 matches at 7 bases. J lost 2 bases, V lost 9 bases, and 7 bases had no gene match. Germline V gene data show CDR1 as SEHNR and CDR2 as FQNEAQ (reference sequence). The CDR3 has 14 residues. The CDR3 nucleotides read TGTGCCAGGGGGGACAGCTCTACCTACAATGAGCAGTTCTTC. This gives the protein CARGDSSTYNEQFF.

In this sample, this clonotype turned up a few times. The chain has TRBV6-5 and TRBJ2-3; 7 bases line up with TRBD1. With V trimmed by 2 bases and J by 2 bases, 4 bases remained unmatched. Per the germline V gene, CDR1 is MNHEY and CDR2 is SVGAGI. The CDR3 is 15 residues long. This CDR3 is CASSYADRATDTQYF. As DNA, the CDR3 is TGTGCCAGCAGTTACGCAGACAGGGCCACAGATACGCAGTATTTT.

The chain uses TRBV12-3 or TRBV12-4 and TRBJ2-5, with 9 bases aligning to TRBD1. The CDR3 length is 15 residues. J gave up 2 bases and V 5 bases, and 6 bases lay outside the gene matches. The CDR3 sequence: CASSPWTGDQETQYF. DNA of the CDR3: TGTGCCAGCAGTCCATGGACAGGGGATCAAGAGACCCAGTACTTC.

This clonotype has more than one count but fewer than ten. The genes are TRBV7-9 and TRBJ2-2; no firm D call. V was pared by 1 base and J by 6 bases, with 9 bases between. CDR1 and CDR2 (germline): SEHNR, FQNEAQ (reference sequence). The CDR3 extends over 14 amino acids. CDR3 coding DNA: TGTGCCAGCAGCTTAGGGCTGGATTCCGGGGAGCTGTTTTTT. Its protein is CASSLGLDSGELFF.

This chain links TRBV3-1 with TRBJ2-7; perhaps TRBD2 as D (6 bases). V was cut by 4 bases and J by 0 bases, with 7 bases left in between. The germline V gene encodes CDR1 LGHDT and CDR2 YNNKEL (reference sequence). The CDR3 is 13 residues long. DNA of the CDR3: TGTGCCAGCAGCCCGGGGGTCTCCTACGAGCAGTACTTC. Protein product: CASSPGVSYEQYF.

The table lists this clonotype with many counts. The chain links TRBV5-5 to TRBJ1-2; 10 bases align to TRBD1. The V segment lost 0 bases and the J segment 7 bases; nucleotides outside the gene matches: 3. Germline lookup yields CDR1 SGHKS and CDR2 YYEKEE (reference sequence). The CDR3 extends over 14 amino acids. CDR3: CASSLGQGARGYTF. The CDR3 DNA follows: TGTGCCAGCAGCTTGGGACAGGGGGCTCGTGGCTACACCTTC. Using reference TRBV5-5 and TRBJ1-2 for the parts outside the CDR3, the full variable domain is DAGVTQSPTHLIKTRGQQVTLRCSPISGHKSVSWYQQVLGQGPQFIFQYYEKEERGRGNFPDRFSARQFPNYSSELNVNALLLGDSALYLCASSLGQGARGYTFGSGTRLTVV.

This clonotype has only a few counts. This sequence joins TRBV7-2 and TRBJ2-5; 10 nucleotides match TRBD1. This CDR3 is built from 17 residues. The V and J ends lost 1 base and 4 bases, in that order; junction bases with no gene match: 9. Looked up from germline, CDR1 is SGHTA and CDR2 is FQGNSA. The CDR3 spells CASSLGGWDRGVETQYF. The CDR3 nucleotides are TGTGCCAGCAGCTTAGGCGGCTGGGACAGGGGAGTAGAGACCCAGTACTTC. The full variable domain, rest sourced from reference TRBV7-2 and TRBJ2-5, is GAGVSQSPSNKVTEKGKDVELRCDPISGHTALYWYRQSLGQGLEFLIYFQGNSAPDKSGLPSDRFSAERTGGSVSTLTIQRTQQEDSAVYLCASSLGGWDRGVETQYFGPGTRLLVL.

This clonotype has ten or more counts. V is TRBV6-5 and J is TRBJ2-1; tentatively, D is TRBD1 or TRBD2 (6 bases each). Germline values: CDR1 MNHEY, CDR2 SVGAGI. The CDR3 consists of 14 residues. V was clipped by 2 bases and J by 8 bases, with 13 bases between them. The CDR3 nucleotides read TGTGCCAGCAGTTACAGGGGGGCCGGGGATGAGCAGTTCTTC. It yields the protein CASSYRGAGDEQFF.

The V and J genes are TRBV4-2 and TRBJ2-3; no clear D. Germline V gene lookup returns CDR1 LGHNA and CDR2 YNFKEQ. This CDR3 is 12 amino acids long. The V gene lost 0 bases and the J gene lost 6 bases, with 4 bases spanning the gap. CDR3 in amino acids: CASSQDWDTQYF. CDR3 DNA sequence: TGTGCCAGCAGCCAAGATTGGGATACGCAGTATTTT.

The chain combines TRBV28 with TRBJ1-6; maybe TRBD1 (5 bases). The CDR3 is 15 amino acids. The V gene's germline CDR1 is MDHEN and CDR2 SYDVKM. V dropped 7 bases and J dropped 9 bases, with 19 bases sitting between them. The CDR3 DNA sequence: TGTGCCAGCACCCTAGGTTTCGGGGCTAGTTCACCCCTCCACTTT. Translating it yields CASTLGFGASSPLHF.

This chain links TRBV5-1 with TRBJ2-7; D may be TRBD1 (6 bases). V dropped 4 bases and J dropped 2 bases, with 16 bases sitting between them. The germline CDR1 and CDR2 sequences are SGHRS and YFSETQ. The CDR3 runs 15 residues. CDR3 protein: CASSPWTEGTYEQYF. DNA of the CDR3: TGCGCCAGCAGCCCATGGACAGAGGGGACCTACGAGCAGTACTTC.

This clonotype was seen repeatedly, ten times or more. The rearrangement joins TRBV12-3 or TRBV12-4 to TRBJ2-7; D possibly uses TRBD1 or TRBD2 (5 bases each). This CDR3 region has 13 residues. V lost 6 bases to trimming and J lost 3 bases, with 12 bases between them. The CDR3 sequence is CASSGTLYYEQYF. The CDR3 DNA reads TGTGCCAGCAGCGGGACCTTATACTACGAGCAGTACTTC.

The table lists this clonotype with many counts. V gene TRBV11-2 combines with J gene TRBJ2-4; maybe TRBD1 (6 bases). Germline CDR1 and CDR2: SGHAT and FQNNGV. CDR3 length: 16 residues. V lost 5 bases, J lost 0 bases, and 14 bases lay in between. This chain's CDR3 is CASSPDRFLAKNIQYF. The DNA for the CDR3 is TGTGCCAGCAGCCCAGACAGGTTTCTAGCCAAAAACATTCAGTACTTC.

The sample holds a few counts of this clonotype. The chain carries TRBV7-2 and TRBJ2-7; D possibly corresponds to TRBD2 (6 bases). This CDR3 has 14 amino acids. V lost 5 bases to trimming and J lost 2 bases, with 13 bases between them. Germline V gene lookup returns CDR1 SGHTA and CDR2 FQGNSA. The CDR3 here is CASSALAYPYEQYF. The CDR3, as DNA: TGTGCCAGCAGCGCTCTAGCGTACCCCTACGAGCAGTACTTC.

This clonotype was seen a few times. The chain combines TRBV10-3 with TRBJ2-3; TRBD2 agrees at 12 bases. Trimming at V came to 0 bases and at J to 7 bases, leaving 2 bases not matched to a gene. The CDR3 extends over 15 amino acids. CDR1 ENHRY and CDR2 SYGVKD come from the germline V gene. In nucleotides, the CDR3 is TGTGCCATCAGTGAGTCGACTAGCGGGAGAAATACGCAGTATTTT. It yields the protein CAISESTSGRNTQYF.

The chain is built from TRBV5-1 and TRBJ1-1; TRBD1 agrees at 10 bases. J was trimmed by 6 bases and V by 1 base; bases with no gene match: 12. The germline gives CDR1 SGHRS, CDR2 YFSETQ. This CDR3 is 17 amino acids long. The CDR3 region is CASSLLDRGMGVSEAFF. Written as DNA, the CDR3 is TGCGCCAGCAGCTTGTTGGACAGGGGGATGGGCGTCTCTGAAGCTTTCTTT.

This clonotype came up a few times. This chain joins TRBV12-3 or TRBV12-4 and TRBJ2-5; D unresolved. The CDR3 consists of 15 residues. The V and J ends lost 6 bases and 5 bases respectively, with 19 bases between them. The CDR3 nucleotides are TGTGCCAGCAGCCCCCCCGGACCGAGCTTGGAGACCCAGTACTTC. Residues: CASSPPGPSLETQYF.

Only a few counts were recorded for this clonotype. This chain links TRBV19 with TRBJ2-1; 15 nucleotides match TRBD2. The germline gives CDR1 LNHDA, CDR2 SQIVND (reference sequence). CDR3 length equals 17 residues. The V and J ends lost 5 bases and 8 bases, in that order; junction bases with no gene match: 10. The DNA of the CDR3 is TGTGCCAGTAGTTCTTCCGGGACTAGCGGGAGGAGGTATGAGCAGTTCTTC. Its translation: CASSSSGTSGRRYEQFF. The variable domain in full, with the rest retrieved from reference TRBV19 and TRBJ2-1, is DGGITQSPKYLFRKEGQNVTLSCEQNLNHDAMYWYRQDPGQGLRLIYYSQIVNDFQKGDIAEGYSVSREKKESFPLTVTSAQKNPTAFYLCASSSSGTSGRRYEQFFGPGTRLTVL.